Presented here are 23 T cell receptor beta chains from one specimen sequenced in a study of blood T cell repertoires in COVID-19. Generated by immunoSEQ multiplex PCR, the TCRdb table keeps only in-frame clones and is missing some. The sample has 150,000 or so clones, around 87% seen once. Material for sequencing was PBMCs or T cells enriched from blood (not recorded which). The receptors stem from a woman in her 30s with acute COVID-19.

This CDR3 is CATATPVYSNQPQHF. The DNA of the CDR3 is TGCGCCACCGCAACCCCAGTTTATAGCAATCAGCCCCAGCATTTT. V and J are TRBV10-1 and TRBJ1-5; D uncertain. In germline, CDR1 is WNHNN, CDR2 SYGVQD (reference sequence). The CDR3 sequence is 15 residues long. V lost 10 bases and J 0 bases, leaving 16 bases between the germline ends.

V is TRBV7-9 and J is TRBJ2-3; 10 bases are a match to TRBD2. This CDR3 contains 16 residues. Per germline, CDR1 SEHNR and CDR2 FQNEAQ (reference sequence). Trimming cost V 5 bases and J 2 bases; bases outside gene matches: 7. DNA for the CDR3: TGTGCCAGCAGCGGCACTAGCGGGATTAACACAGATACGCAGTATTTT. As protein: CASSGTSGINTDTQYF. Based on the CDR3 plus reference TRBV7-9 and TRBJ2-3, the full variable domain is DTGVSQNPRHKITKRGQNVTFRCDPISEHNRLYWYRQTLGQGPEFLTYFQNEAQLEKSRLLSDRFSAERPKGSFSTLEIQRTEQGDSAMYLCASSGTSGINTDTQYFGPGTRLTVL.

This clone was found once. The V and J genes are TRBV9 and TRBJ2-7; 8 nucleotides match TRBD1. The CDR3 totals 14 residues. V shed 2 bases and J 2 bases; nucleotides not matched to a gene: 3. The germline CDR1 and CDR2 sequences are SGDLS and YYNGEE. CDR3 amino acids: CASSVGRGPYEQYF. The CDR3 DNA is TGTGCCAGCAGCGTGGGCAGGGGGCCCTACGAGCAGTACTTC.

The CDR3 region has the DNA TGCAGCGTTGAGGGGGGTCAGACCTACAATGAGCAGTTCTTC. Its translation is CSVEGGQTYNEQFF. The chain uses TRBV29-1 and TRBJ2-1, with a possible D match to TRBD2 (6 bases). CDR3 length: 14 residues. Per the germline V gene, CDR1 is SQVTM and CDR2 is ANQGSEA. V dropped 3 bases and J dropped 2 bases, with 11 bases sitting between them.

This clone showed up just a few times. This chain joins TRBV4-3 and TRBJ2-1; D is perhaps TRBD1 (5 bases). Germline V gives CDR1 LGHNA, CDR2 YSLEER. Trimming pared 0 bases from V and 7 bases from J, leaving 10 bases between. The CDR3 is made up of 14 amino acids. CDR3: CASSQDRQINEQFF. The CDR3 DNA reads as TGCGCCAGCAGCCAAGATCGACAGATTAATGAGCAGTTCTTC.

CDR3 protein: CASIPPGQGNDEQYF. CDR3 nucleotides: TGTGCCAGCATTCCCCCAGGACAGGGGAACGACGAGCAGTACTTC. This chain connects TRBV2 to TRBJ2-7; 9 bases line up with TRBD1. V dropped 7 bases and J dropped 5; count of bases not matched to a gene: 12. The germline gives CDR1 SNHLY, CDR2 FYNNEI. The CDR3 totals 15 residues.

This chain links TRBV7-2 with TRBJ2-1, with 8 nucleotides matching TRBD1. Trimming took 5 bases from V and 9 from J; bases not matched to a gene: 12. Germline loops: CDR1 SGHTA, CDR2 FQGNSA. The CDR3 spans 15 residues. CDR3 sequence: CASSLQGADLGEQFF. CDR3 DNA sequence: TGTGCCAGCAGCCTTCAGGGGGCGGACCTGGGTGAGCAGTTCTTC.

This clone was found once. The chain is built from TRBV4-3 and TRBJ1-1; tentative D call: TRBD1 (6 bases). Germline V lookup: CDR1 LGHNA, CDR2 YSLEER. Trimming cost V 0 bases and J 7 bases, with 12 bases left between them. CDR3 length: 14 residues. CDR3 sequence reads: CASSQDGTRSEAFF. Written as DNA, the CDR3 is TGCGCCAGCAGCCAAGATGGGACACGAAGTGAAGCTTTCTTT.

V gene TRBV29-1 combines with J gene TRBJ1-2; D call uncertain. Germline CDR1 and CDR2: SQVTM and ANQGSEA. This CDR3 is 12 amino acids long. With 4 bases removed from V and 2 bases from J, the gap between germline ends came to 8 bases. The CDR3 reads CSVVGKNYGYTF. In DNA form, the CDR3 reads TGCAGCGTTGTTGGCAAAAACTATGGCTACACCTTC.

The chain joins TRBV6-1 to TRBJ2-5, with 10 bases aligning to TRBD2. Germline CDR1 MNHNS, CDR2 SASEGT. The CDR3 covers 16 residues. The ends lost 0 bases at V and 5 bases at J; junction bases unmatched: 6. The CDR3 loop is CASSEASGRAWETQYF. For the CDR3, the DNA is TGTGCCAGCAGTGAAGCCAGCGGGAGGGCCTGGGAGACCCAGTACTTC.

CDR3 protein: CASSPGLAPYNEQFF. The CDR3 DNA is TGTGCCAGCAGTCCCGGACTAGCGCCGTACAATGAGCAGTTCTTC. This chain connects TRBV7-3 to TRBJ2-1; 9 bases are shared with TRBD2. Germline V gene lookup returns CDR1 SGHTA and CDR2 FQGTGA. The CDR3 sequence is 15 residues long. The ends lost 6 bases at V and 4 bases at J; junction bases unmatched: 7.

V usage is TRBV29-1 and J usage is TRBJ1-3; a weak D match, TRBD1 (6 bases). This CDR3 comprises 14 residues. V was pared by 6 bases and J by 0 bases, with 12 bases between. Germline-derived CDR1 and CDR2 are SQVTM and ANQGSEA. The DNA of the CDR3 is TGCAGCGTCCGACAGGACCCCTCTGGAAACACCATATATTTT. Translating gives CSVRQDPSGNTIYF.

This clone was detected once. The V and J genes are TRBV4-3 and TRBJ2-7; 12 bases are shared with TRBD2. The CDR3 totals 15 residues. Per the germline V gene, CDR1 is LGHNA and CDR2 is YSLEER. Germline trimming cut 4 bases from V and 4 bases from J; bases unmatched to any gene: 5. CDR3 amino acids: CASSRGLAGNYEQYF. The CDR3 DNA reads TGCGCCAGCAGCCGAGGACTAGCGGGAAATTACGAGCAGTACTTC.

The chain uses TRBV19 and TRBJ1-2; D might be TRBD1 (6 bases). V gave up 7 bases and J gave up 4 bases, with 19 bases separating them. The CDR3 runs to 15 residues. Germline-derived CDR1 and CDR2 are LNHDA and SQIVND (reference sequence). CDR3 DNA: TGTGCCAGTAAAGGACAGACAAATACGGGCTATGGCTACACCTTC. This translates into CASKGQTNTGYGYTF.

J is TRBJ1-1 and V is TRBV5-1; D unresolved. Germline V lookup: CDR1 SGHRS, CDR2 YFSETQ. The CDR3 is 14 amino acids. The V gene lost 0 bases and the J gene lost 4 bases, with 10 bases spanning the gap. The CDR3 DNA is TGCGCCAGCAGCTTGGCCCCCCTAAGCACTGAAGCTTTCTTT. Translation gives CASSLAPLSTEAFF.

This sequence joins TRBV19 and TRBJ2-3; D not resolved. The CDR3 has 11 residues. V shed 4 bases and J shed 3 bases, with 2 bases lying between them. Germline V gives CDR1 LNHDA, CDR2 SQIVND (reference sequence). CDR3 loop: CASSTTDTQYF. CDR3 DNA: TGTGCCAGTAGTACAACAGATACGCAGTATTTT.

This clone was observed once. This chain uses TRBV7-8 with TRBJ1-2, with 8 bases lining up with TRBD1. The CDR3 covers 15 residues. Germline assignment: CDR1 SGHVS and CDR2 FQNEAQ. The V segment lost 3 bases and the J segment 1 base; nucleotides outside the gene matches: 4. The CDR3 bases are TGTGCCAGCAGCTTGGACAGGGACATTAACTATGGCTACACCTTC. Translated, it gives CASSLDRDINYGYTF.

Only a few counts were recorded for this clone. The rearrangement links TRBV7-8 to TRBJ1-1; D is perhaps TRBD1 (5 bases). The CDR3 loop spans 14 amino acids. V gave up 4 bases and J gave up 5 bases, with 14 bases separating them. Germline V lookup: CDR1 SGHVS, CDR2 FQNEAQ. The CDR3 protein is CASSYQRGGTEAFF. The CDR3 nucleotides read TGTGCCAGCAGCTATCAACGGGGGGGGACTGAAGCTTTCTTT.

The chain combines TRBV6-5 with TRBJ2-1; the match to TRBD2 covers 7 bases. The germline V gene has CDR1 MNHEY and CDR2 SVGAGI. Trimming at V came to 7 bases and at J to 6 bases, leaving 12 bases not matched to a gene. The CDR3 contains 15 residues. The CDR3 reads CASNPAGEFLNEQFF. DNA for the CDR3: TGTGCCAGCAACCCGGCGGGAGAATTTCTCAATGAGCAGTTCTTC.

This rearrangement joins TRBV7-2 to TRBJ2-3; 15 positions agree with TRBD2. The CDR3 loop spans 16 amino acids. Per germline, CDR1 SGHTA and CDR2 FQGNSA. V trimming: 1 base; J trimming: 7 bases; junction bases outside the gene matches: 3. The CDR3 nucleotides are TGTGCCAGCAGCTTAGACGGGACTAGCGGGAGGTATACGCAGTATTTT. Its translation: CASSLDGTSGRYTQYF.

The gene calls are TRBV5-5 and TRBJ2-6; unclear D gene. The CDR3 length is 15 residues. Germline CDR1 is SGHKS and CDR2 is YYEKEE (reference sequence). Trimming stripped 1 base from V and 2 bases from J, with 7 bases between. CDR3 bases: TGTGCCAGCAGCTTGCTTGGCACTGGGGCCAACGTCCTGACTTTC. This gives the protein CASSLLGTGANVLTF. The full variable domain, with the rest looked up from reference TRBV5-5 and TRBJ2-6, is DAGVTQSPTHLIKTRGQQVTLRCSPISGHKSVSWYQQVLGQGPQFIFQYYEKEERGRGNFPDRFSARQFPNYSSELNVNALLLGDSALYLCASSLLGTGANVLTFGAGSRLTVL.

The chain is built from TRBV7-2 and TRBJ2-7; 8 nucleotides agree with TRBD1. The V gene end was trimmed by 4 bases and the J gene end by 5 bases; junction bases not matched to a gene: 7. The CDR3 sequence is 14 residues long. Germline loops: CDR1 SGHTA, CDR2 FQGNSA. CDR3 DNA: TGTGCCAGCAGCTACGACAGGGGAGGAGACGAGCAGTACTTC. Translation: CASSYDRGGDEQYF.

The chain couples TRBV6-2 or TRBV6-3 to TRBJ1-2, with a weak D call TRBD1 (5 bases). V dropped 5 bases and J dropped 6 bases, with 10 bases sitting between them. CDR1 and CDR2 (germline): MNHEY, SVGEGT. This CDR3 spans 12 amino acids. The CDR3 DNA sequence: TGTGCCAGCAGTCCGGACAACCATGGCTACACCTTC. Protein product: CASSPDNHGYTF.